The 25 T cell receptor beta chains below were found in one sample sequenced in a study of control samples from healthy donors and cancer patients. Repertoires were generated with immunoSEQ multiplex PCR, while TCRdb's copy carries only in-frame clones and drops some. In the table there are 150,000 to 200,000 clones, 90% of which are singletons. Sequencing used blood. Receptors originate from a woman in her fifties or sixties in good health.

V and J are TRBV19 and TRBJ2-5, with TRBD1 matching 7 bases. The CDR3 is 13 amino acids. From germline, CDR1 is LNHDA and CDR2 SQIVND (reference sequence). Trimming took 5 bases from V and 4 from J; bases not matched to a gene: 4. CDR3 coding DNA: TGTGCCAGTAGTGAGACAGGGAGAGAGACCCAGTACTTC. Its translation: CASSETGRETQYF.

This chain links TRBV6-6 with TRBJ2-3; D perhaps matches TRBD1 (6 bases). There are 12 residues in the CDR3. Trimming stripped 5 bases from V and 3 bases from J, with 6 bases between. Looked up from germline, CDR1 is MNHNY and CDR2 is SVGAGI (reference sequence). As DNA, the CDR3 is TGTGCCAGCAGTAGGGGGACAGATACGCAGTATTTT. This translates into CASSRGTDTQYF.

The chain employs TRBV11-3 and TRBJ2-1; 7 positions match TRBD2. Germline trimming cut 0 bases from V and 2 bases from J; bases unmatched to any gene: 4. The CDR3 spans 16 residues. CDR1 is SGHNT and CDR2 is YENEEA in the germline V gene. CDR3 DNA: TGTGCCAGCAGCTTAGAATCTAGCGGTGCCTACAATGAGCAGTTCTTC. It codes for CASSLESSGAYNEQFF.

This clone was counted a single time. J is TRBJ2-7 and V is TRBV19; D is possibly TRBD2 (6 bases). This CDR3 comprises 13 residues. Germline CDR1 reads LNHDA; CDR2 reads SQIVND (reference sequence). Trimming stripped 3 bases from V and 5 bases from J, with 11 bases between. The CDR3 sequence is CASSMRGLDEQYF. DNA for the CDR3: TGTGCCAGTAGTATGCGGGGTCTGGACGAGCAGTACTTC.

This clone was seen a single time. The chain is built from TRBV7-2 and TRBJ2-5; D is undetermined. Trimming took off 5 bases at V and 5 bases at J, with 9 bases between the two ends. Per the germline V gene, CDR1 is SGHTA and CDR2 is FQGNSA. This CDR3 contains 12 residues. The DNA for the CDR3 is TGTGCCAGCAGCCCGGACGGCGAGACCCAGTACTTC. It yields the protein CASSPDGETQYF.

J is TRBJ2-2 and V is TRBV7-2; possibly TRBD1 for D (5 bases). This CDR3 has 12 residues. Trimming stripped 9 bases from V and 6 bases from J, with 11 bases between. CDR1 and CDR2 (germline): SGHTA, FQGNSA. The CDR3 is CASTTRAGELFF. In DNA form, the CDR3 reads TGTGCCAGTACGACCAGGGCCGGGGAGCTGTTTTTT.

The chain carries TRBV5-4 and TRBJ1-6, with D possibly being TRBD1 (5 bases). Germline V gene sequence: CDR1 SGHNT, CDR2 YYREEE (reference sequence). With 4 bases removed from V and 7 bases from J, the gap between germline ends came to 18 bases. The CDR3 consists of 16 residues. CDR3 sequence reads: CASSPGGMGGNSPLHF. Written as DNA, the CDR3 is TGTGCCAGCAGCCCGGGGGGGATGGGAGGGAATTCACCCCTCCACTTT.

The chain joins TRBV5-1 to TRBJ1-5; D is possibly TRBD1 (5 bases). This CDR3 region has 15 residues. Germline V gene lookup returns CDR1 SGHRS and CDR2 YFSETQ. V shed 0 bases and J shed 1 base, with 8 bases lying between them. The CDR3 loop is CASSLGGDSNQPQHF. CDR3 sequence (DNA): TGCGCCAGCAGCTTGGGCGGGGACAGCAATCAGCCCCAGCATTTT.

This clone was counted only a few times. The J gene is TRBJ2-1, the V gene TRBV24-1; 9 bases match TRBD1. This CDR3 contains 15 residues. V lost 6 bases, J lost 6 bases, and 8 bases stayed unmatched. The germline gives CDR1 KGHDR, CDR2 SFDVKD. The CDR3 DNA reads TGTGCCACCAGTCATACGGGACAGGGAATCAATGAGCAGTTCTTC. Its protein is CATSHTGQGINEQFF.

The chain links TRBV27 to TRBJ1-5, with D perhaps matching TRBD1 (5 bases). The CDR3 has 16 residues. V was cut by 3 bases and J by 0 bases, with 12 bases left in between. Germline CDR1 reads MNHEY; CDR2 reads SMNVEV (reference sequence). The CDR3 region has the DNA TGTGCCAGCAGTTTTATCGGGAGGGGTAGCAATCAGCCCCAGCATTTT. It encodes CASSFIGRGSNQPQHF.

The chain is built from TRBV12-3 or TRBV12-4 and TRBJ2-7, with D uncertain. V gave up 5 bases and J gave up 6 bases, with 14 bases separating them. The CDR3 loop spans 13 amino acids. In DNA form, the CDR3 reads TGTGCCAGCAGTCCGTACAACAGTACCGAGCAGTACTTC. It translates to CASSPYNSTEQYF.

The CDR3 DNA follows: TGTGCCAGCAGACGACAGGGGGTCGGCAATCAGCCCCAGCATTTT. This encodes CASRRQGVGNQPQHF. The chain carries TRBV6-5 and TRBJ1-5; 9 positions agree with TRBD1. V was pared by 6 bases and J by 2 bases, with 5 bases of the junction left unmatched. Germline CDR1 is MNHEY and CDR2 is SVGAGI. This CDR3 region has 15 residues.

The rearrangement uses TRBV15 and TRBJ2-3; D gene unclear. Trimming took 2 bases from V and 2 from J, leaving 5 bases between them. The CDR3 runs 13 residues. Germline V gene data show CDR1 as LNHNV and CDR2 as YYDKDF (reference sequence). The CDR3 DNA is TGTGCCACCAGCAGATTAACCACAGATACGCAGTATTTT. Translating gives CATSRLTTDTQYF. Drawing the rest from reference TRBV15 and TRBJ2-3, the complete variable domain is DAMVIQNPRYQVTQFGKPVTLSCSQTLNHNVMYWYQQKSSQAPKLLFHYYDKDFNNEADTPDNFQSRRPNTSFCFLDIRSPGLGDTAMYLCATSRLTTDTQYFGPGTRLTVL.

The chain recombines TRBV4-3 with TRBJ1-2, with D unresolved. V shed 0 bases and J shed 4 bases, with 6 bases lying between them. CDR1 and CDR2 (germline): LGHNA, YSLEER. This CDR3 is built from 13 residues. DNA of the CDR3: TGCGCCAGCAGCCAAGATTTCGGCTATGGCTACACCTTC. Amino acids: CASSQDFGYGYTF.

This CDR3 is CASSQATNEKLFF. The CDR3 bases are TGTGCCAGCAGCCAAGCAACTAATGAAAAACTGTTTTTT. The chain joins TRBV7-2 to TRBJ1-4; no clear D. The germline CDR1 and CDR2 sequences are SGHTA and FQGNSA. The CDR3 has 13 residues. V lost 5 bases and J 0 bases, leaving 4 bases between the germline ends. The variable domain in full, with the rest retrieved from reference TRBV7-2 and TRBJ1-4, is GAGVSQSPSNKVTEKGKDVELRCDPISGHTALYWYRQSLGQGLEFLIYFQGNSAPDKSGLPSDRFSAERTGGSVSTLTIQRTQQEDSAVYLCASSQATNEKLFFGSGTQLSVL.

This sequence joins TRBV9 and TRBJ2-7, with TRBD1 matching over 9 bases. From germline, CDR1 is SGDLS and CDR2 YYNGEE. There are 14 residues in the CDR3. After removal of 0 bases from V and 6 bases from J, the junction contained 4 bases not matched to a gene. CDR3 sequence: CASSVGDRVGEQYF. In DNA, the CDR3 is TGTGCCAGCAGCGTAGGGGACAGGGTTGGCGAGCAGTACTTC.

The chain joins TRBV28 to TRBJ2-1, with D maybe TRBD2 (6 bases). The V and J ends lost 2 bases and 13 bases respectively, with 18 bases between them. This CDR3 comprises 14 residues. Germline V CDR1 and CDR2: MDHEN, SYDVKM. As DNA, the CDR3 is TGTGCCAGCAGTTTACGGGCTAGCGCTAGCTTCCAGTTCTTC. Translating it yields CASSLRASASFQFF.

The genes are TRBV4-2 and TRBJ2-1, with 12 bases identical to TRBD2. Trimming removed 4 bases from V and 6 bases from J; junction bases left unmatched: 7. The CDR3 is made up of 16 amino acids. From germline, CDR1 is LGHNA and CDR2 YNFKEQ. The CDR3 coding sequence is TGTGCCAGCAGCCGCGCCGGGACTAGCGGGCCCAATGAGCAGTTCTTC. Its protein is CASSRAGTSGPNEQFF.

The V call is TRBV7-3, the J call TRBJ1-5; D unresolved. V was clipped by 2 bases and J by 1 base, with 15 bases between them. Per germline, CDR1 SGHTA and CDR2 FQGTGA. The CDR3 consists of 17 residues. CDR3 coding DNA: TGTGCCAGCAGCTTATACGGGTTGAGGAAAAGCAATCAGCCCCAGCATTTT. Translated, it gives CASSLYGLRKSNQPQHF.

The chain carries TRBV7-2 and TRBJ2-3; 10 bases map to TRBD2. Germline-derived CDR1 and CDR2 are SGHTA and FQGNSA. The CDR3 consists of 14 residues. The V segment lost 6 bases and the J segment 5 bases; nucleotides outside the gene matches: 5. CDR3 sequence: CASSLAGAVDTQYF. In nucleotides, the CDR3 is TGTGCCAGCAGTCTAGCGGGGGCGGTAGATACGCAGTATTTT.

The chain couples TRBV19 to TRBJ2-7; tentatively, D is TRBD1 (5 bases). The ends were cut back, 3 bases at V and 3 bases at J, with 12 bases in the middle. Germline V gene data show CDR1 as LNHDA and CDR2 as SQIVND (reference sequence). The CDR3 runs to 14 residues. As DNA, the CDR3 is TGTGCCAGTAGTATGGGGCGAGGCATCTACGAGCAGTACTTC. As protein: CASSMGRGIYEQYF.

The sample holds a few counts of this clone. V and J are TRBV19 and TRBJ2-5; 10 nucleotides align to TRBD2. The CDR3 loop spans 14 amino acids. With 4 bases clipped from V and 2 bases from J, the junction kept 1 base outside the gene matches. Germline V gene data show CDR1 as LNHDA and CDR2 as SQIVND (reference sequence). CDR3 residues: CASSTSGSQETQYF. DNA of the CDR3: TGTGCCAGTAGTACTAGCGGGAGTCAAGAGACCCAGTACTTC.

V and J are TRBV10-1 and TRBJ2-7; 11 positions agree with TRBD2. CDR3 length: 14 residues. Germline values: CDR1 WNHNN, CDR2 SYGVQD (reference sequence). After removal of 10 bases from V and 1 base from J, the junction contained 6 bases not matched to a gene. The DNA for the CDR3 is TGCGCCACCTGTCTAGCGGGGGGTTCCTACGAGCAGTACTTC. It encodes CATCLAGGSYEQYF.

This chain links TRBV7-3 with TRBJ1-2; the D gene is possibly TRBD1 (6 bases). Per the germline V gene, CDR1 is SGHTA and CDR2 is FQGTGA. CDR3 size: 13 residues. The V end was cut by 1 base, the J end by 4 bases, with 7 bases between. CDR3 region: CASSLKGGYGYTF. The CDR3 bases are TGTGCCAGCAGCTTAAAGGGGGGCTATGGCTACACCTTC. Looking up the rest from reference TRBV7-3 and TRBJ1-2 gives the full variable domain: GAGVSQTPSNKVTEKGKYVELRCDPISGHTALYWYRQSLGQGPEFLIYFQGTGAADDSGLPNDRFFAVRPEGSVSTLKIQRTERGDSAVYLCASSLKGGYGYTFGSGTRLTVV.

Written as DNA, the CDR3 is TGTGCCAGCAGTGAGGAGGGGACTGAAGCTTTCTTT. This sequence encodes CASSEEGTEAFF. The rearrangement uses TRBV6-1 and TRBJ1-1, with D possibly TRBD1 on 5 matching bases. Germline V lookup: CDR1 MNHNS, CDR2 SASEGT. The CDR3 spans 12 residues. V lost 3 bases and J lost 5, with 7 bases in between.